A selection of T cell receptor beta chains follows, all from one sample in a study of response to subunit inactivated influenza vaccine. TCRdb itself ran the RT-PCR reads through MiXCR, one entry per CDR3 protein. Among about 540,000 distinct CDR3 sequences listed, around 15% were seen once. The sample in question was PBMCs from blood, obtained about 12 days after vaccination. The origin of the receptors is a man aged 50 or older who received an inactivated influenza vaccine. Both conserved end residues are part of each CDR3. The D gene is left open where the match is weak. The size entry is marked missing in some rows and otherwise reads once, few, many or a size class.

abundance	v_gene	j_gene	d_gene	CDR3aa	CDR3nt
NA	TRBV18	TRBJ2-2	TRBD1	CASSPQQGGQNTGELFF	TGTGCCAGCTCACCACAACAGGGGGGACAGAACACCGGGGAGCTGTTTTTT
NA	TRBV12-3/TRBV12-4	TRBJ2-3	NA	CASARGTDTQYF	TGTGCCAGTGCTCGGGGGACGGATACGCAGTATTTT
NA	TRBV6-5	TRBJ2-3	NA	CASSYSIAADTQYF	TGTGCCAGCAGTTACTCGATAGCGGCAGATACGCAGTATTTT
NA	TRBV6-5	TRBJ2-7	NA	CASSYPGRAYEQYF	TGTGCCAGCAGTTACCCGGGAAGGGCCTACGAGCAGTACTTC
many	TRBV12-3/TRBV12-4	TRBJ2-7	TRBD2	CASSPSGSSYEQYF	TGTGCCAGCAGCCCTAGCGGGAGCTCCTACGAGCAGTACTTC
many	TRBV20-1	TRBJ2-2	NA	CSAREPHRPLGELFF	TGCAGTGCTAGAGAGCCCCATCGGCCCCTGGGGGAGCTGTTTTTT
few	TRBV5-1	TRBJ2-7	TRBD2	CASSLVAGGNTYEQYF	TGCGCCAGCAGCTTGGTAGCGGGAGGGAACACCTACGAGCAGTACTTC
few	TRBV11-1	TRBJ1-2	NA	CASSLGGYGRRPGNYGYTF	TGTGCCAGCAGCTTAGGAGGGTATGGACGCCGTCCGGGGAACTATGGCTACACCTTC
NA	TRBV10-3	TRBJ1-6	NA	CAISAEKNSPLHF	TGTGCCATCAGTGCGGAGAAAAATTCACCCCTCCACTTT
NA	TRBV29-1	TRBJ2-5	NA	CSVAYQETQYF	TGCAGCGTAGCGTACCAAGAGACCCAGTACTTC
NA	TRBV15	TRBJ2-1	NA	CATSRDSGSKQFF	TGTGCCACCAGCAGAGATAGTGGATCAAAGCAGTTCTTC
NA	TRBV5-1	TRBJ2-5	NA	CASSLALGLDGTQYF	TGCGCCAGCAGCTTGGCCTTAGGCTTAGATGGGACCCAGTACTTC
NA	TRBV6-6	TRBJ2-2	NA	CASSYKNGELFF	TGTGCCAGCAGTTACAAAAACGGGGAGCTGTTTTTT
NA	TRBV20-1	TRBJ1-5	TRBD1	CSATWTGLGNQPQHF	TGCAGTGCTACATGGACAGGGTTGGGCAATCAGCCCCAGCATTTT
once	TRBV7-2	TRBJ2-3	TRBD2	CASSLGSLAGKWTQYF	TGTGCCAGCAGCTTAGGATCTCTAGCGGGAAAGTGGACGCAGTATTTT
NA	TRBV5-1	TRBJ2-5	TRBD1	CASSAGTGIQETQYF	TGCGCCAGCAGCGCCGGGACAGGGATCCAAGAGACCCAGTACTTC
NA	TRBV30	TRBJ2-3	TRBD1	CAWQGQGFPDTQYF	TGTGCCTGGCAAGGACAGGGTTTTCCAGATACGCAGTATTTT
once	TRBV11-1	TRBJ2-5	NA	CASSLSHGWGGRGETQYF	TGTGCCAGCAGCTTATCTCATGGCTGGGGGGGCCGAGGAGAGACCCAGTACTTC
NA	TRBV9	TRBJ2-2	TRBD2	CASSVGLAGSGELFF	TGTGCCAGCAGCGTCGGACTAGCGGGATCCGGGGAGCTGTTTTTT
NA	TRBV20-1	TRBJ2-1	TRBD1	CSARKGQTSYNEQFF	TGCAGTGCTAGAAAGGGACAGACCTCCTACAATGAGCAGTTCTTC
NA	TRBV7-3	TRBJ2-1	TRBD2	CASSPSGNYNEQFF	TGTGCCAGCAGCCCTAGCGGGAACTACAATGAGCAGTTCTTC
NA	TRBV12-3/TRBV12-4	TRBJ1-3	NA	CASSLVQSTGNTIYF	TGTGCCAGCAGTTTAGTACAGTCAACTGGAAACACCATATATTTT
NA	TRBV20-1	TRBJ2-7	TRBD2	CSARVTSGAYEQYF	TGCAGTGCTAGAGTGACTAGCGGCGCCTACGAGCAGTACTTC
NA	TRBV5-1	TRBJ2-1	TRBD2	CASSSGTSHYNEQFF	TGCGCCAGCAGCTCCGGGACTAGTCACTACAATGAGCAGTTCTTC
NA	TRBV2	TRBJ2-2	TRBD1	CASRLRTGVAGELFF	TGTGCCAGCAGACTCAGGACAGGGGTGGCCGGGGAGCTGTTTTTT
few	TRBV20-1	TRBJ2-5	TRBD1	CSARGDRGDYQETQYF	TGCAGTGCTAGAGGCGACAGGGGCGACTACCAAGAGACCCAGTACTTC
NA	TRBV20-1	TRBJ2-5	TRBD2	CSASGTSGRERETQYF	TGCAGTGCTAGTGGGACTAGCGGGAGGGAGCGAGAGACCCAGTACTTC
NA	TRBV4-1	TRBJ2-1	TRBD1	CASRRQGASYNEQFF	TGCGCCAGCAGGAGACAGGGGGCATCTTACAATGAGCAGTTCTTC
NA	TRBV18	TRBJ1-6	NA	CASSPTGGGSYNSPLHF	TGTGCCAGCTCACCAACCGGAGGGGGTTCCTATAATTCACCCCTCCACTTT
NA	TRBV7-2	TRBJ2-7	TRBD2	CASSSPGGGGYEQYF	TGTGCCAGCAGCTCACCGGGAGGGGGTGGTTACGAGCAGTACTTC
NA	TRBV6-2/TRBV6-3	TRBJ2-7	NA	CASSYSGEALREQYF	TGTGCCAGCAGTTACTCTGGCGAGGCCCTACGGGAGCAGTACTTC
NA	TRBV7-8	TRBJ2-7	NA	CASSPSRTHSYEQYF	TGTGCCAGCAGCCCTTCTCGGACCCACTCCTACGAGCAGTACTTC
NA	TRBV29-1	TRBJ2-1	NA	CSVDGGRDSYNEQFF	TGCAGCGTTGATGGGGGGCGAGACAGCTACAATGAGCAGTTCTTC
few	TRBV11-1	TRBJ2-6	NA	CASSLRGNPTSSGANVLTF	TGTGCCAGCAGCCTTAGAGGTAATCCTACCTCCTCTGGGGCCAACGTCCTGACTTTC
many	TRBV5-1	TRBJ2-3	NA	CASSFATVTDTQYF	TGCGCCAGCAGCTTCGCGACAGTCACAGATACGCAGTATTTT
NA	TRBV28	TRBJ2-1	TRBD2	CASSVGGVYNEQFF	TGTGCCAGCAGTGTCGGGGGGGTCTACAATGAGCAGTTCTTC
NA	TRBV7-2	TRBJ1-1	NA	CASTQWGYNTEAFF	TGTGCCAGCACCCAGTGGGGTTATAACACTGAAGCTTTCTTT
many	TRBV29-1	TRBJ2-2	TRBD1	CSAGAGTGGTGELFF	TGCAGCGCCGGGGCCGGGACAGGGGGCACCGGGGAGCTGTTTTTT
many	TRBV12-3/TRBV12-4	TRBJ1-3	NA	CASSSDRYSGNTIYF	TGTGCCAGCAGCTCGGACCGGTACTCTGGAAACACCATATATTTT
NA	TRBV12-3/TRBV12-4	TRBJ2-1	NA	CGSRSRDLGWDEQFF	TGTGGCAGCAGATCCCGGGACTTGGGATGGGATGAGCAGTTCTTC